The 9 T cell receptor beta chains in this list originate from one sample, sequenced in a study of blood T cell repertoires in COVID-19. Method: immunoSEQ multiplex PCR; TCRdb's copy keeps in-frame clones and lacks some. The table lists approximately 160,000 clones, around 80% of them singletons. What was sequenced was peripheral blood. Source of these receptors: an elderly woman with acute or convalescent COVID-19.

V gene TRBV5-1 combines with J gene TRBJ2-3; TRBD2 agrees at 13 bases. The V segment lost 3 bases and the J segment 4 bases; nucleotides outside the gene matches: 8. This CDR3 contains 17 residues. Germline-derived CDR1 and CDR2 are SGHRS and YFSETQ. The CDR3 DNA reads as TGCGCCAGCAGCTCTGGGGCGACTAGCGGGGGGTCAGATACGCAGTATTTT. Translated, it gives CASSSGATSGGSDTQYF.

This clone was counted a few times. The rearrangement uses TRBV6-5 and TRBJ2-6, with TRBD2 matching 8 bases. The CDR3 extends over 15 amino acids. Germline loops: CDR1 MNHEY, CDR2 SVGAGI. V trimming: 6 bases; J trimming: 4 bases; junction bases outside the gene matches: 5. The CDR3 spells CASRLTSGGANVLTF. The CDR3 DNA reads as TGTGCCAGCAGACTCACTAGCGGCGGGGCCAACGTCCTGACTTTC.

This clone has just a few counts. Other DNA sequences from this sample encode an identical CDR3 as well. The chain links TRBV28 to TRBJ1-2, with D unclear. Per germline, CDR1 MDHEN and CDR2 SYDVKM. V lost 2 bases and J 2 bases, leaving 9 bases between the germline ends. The CDR3 is 14 amino acids. The CDR3 loop is CASSLGAGNYGYTF. In DNA form, the CDR3 reads TGTGCCAGCAGTTTAGGAGCGGGGAACTATGGCTACACCTTC.

The gene calls are TRBV7-2 and TRBJ2-1; TRBD2 matches at 7 bases. The CDR3 has 15 amino acids. V shed 1 base, J shed 3 bases, and the junction held 3 bases outside the gene matches. Germline CDR1 is SGHTA and CDR2 is FQGNSA. CDR3 in DNA: TGTGCCAGCAGCTTAGTCGGGAGGCTCTACAATGAGCAGTTCTTC. This translates into CASSLVGRLYNEQFF.

The V gene is TRBV10-3, the J gene TRBJ2-5, with 11 bases that match TRBD2. This CDR3 has 14 amino acids. V shed 4 bases and J 2 bases; nucleotides not matched to a gene: 0. CDR1 is ENHRY and CDR2 is SYGVKD in the germline V gene. The CDR3 sequence: CAISGLAGQETQYF. The CDR3, as DNA: TGTGCCATCAGTGGACTAGCGGGGCAAGAGACCCAGTACTTC.

The chain joins TRBV4-3 to TRBJ2-3, with 9 nucleotides matching TRBD2. Trimming at V came to 1 base and at J to 1 base, leaving 6 bases not matched to a gene. The CDR3 runs to 17 residues. The germline V gene encodes CDR1 LGHNA and CDR2 YSLEER. CDR3 in DNA: TGCGCCAGCAGCCAAGGCCCAATAGCGGGGGGCACAGATACGCAGTATTTT. As protein: CASSQGPIAGGTDTQYF.

This chain joins TRBV7-9 and TRBJ2-3, with D possibly matching TRBD2 (6 bases). This CDR3 has 17 amino acids. Germline loops: CDR1 SEHNR, CDR2 FQNEAQ (reference sequence). V gave up 3 bases and J gave up 4 bases, with 20 bases separating them. The CDR3 here is CASSFGLGSILADTQYF. In DNA form, the CDR3 reads TGTGCCAGCAGCTTTGGTCTCGGGAGTATTCTAGCAGATACGCAGTATTTT.

The count of this clone is one. The gene calls are TRBV23-1 and TRBJ1-1; 12 bases align to TRBD1. TRBV23-1 is marked as an open reading frame, function uncertain. Germline trimming cut 7 bases from V and 0 bases from J; bases unmatched to any gene: 9. There are 17 residues in the CDR3. CDR3 nucleotides: TGCGCCAGCACTCGAGAGGGACAGGGGGCCTTGAACACTGAAGCTTTCTTT. As protein: CASTREGQGALNTEAFF.

Notes on this clone: Other DNA sequences of this sample code for an identical CDR3. The chain couples TRBV27 to TRBJ1-4; TRBD1 agrees at 7 bases. This CDR3 spans 14 amino acids. The V gene end was trimmed by 6 bases and the J gene end by 4 bases; junction bases not matched to a gene: 5. Germline loops: CDR1 MNHEY, CDR2 SMNVEV (reference sequence). The DNA of the CDR3 is TGTGCCAGCAGAAAGGGACAGCTTAATGAAAAACTGTTTTTT. It is translated as CASRKGQLNEKLFF.